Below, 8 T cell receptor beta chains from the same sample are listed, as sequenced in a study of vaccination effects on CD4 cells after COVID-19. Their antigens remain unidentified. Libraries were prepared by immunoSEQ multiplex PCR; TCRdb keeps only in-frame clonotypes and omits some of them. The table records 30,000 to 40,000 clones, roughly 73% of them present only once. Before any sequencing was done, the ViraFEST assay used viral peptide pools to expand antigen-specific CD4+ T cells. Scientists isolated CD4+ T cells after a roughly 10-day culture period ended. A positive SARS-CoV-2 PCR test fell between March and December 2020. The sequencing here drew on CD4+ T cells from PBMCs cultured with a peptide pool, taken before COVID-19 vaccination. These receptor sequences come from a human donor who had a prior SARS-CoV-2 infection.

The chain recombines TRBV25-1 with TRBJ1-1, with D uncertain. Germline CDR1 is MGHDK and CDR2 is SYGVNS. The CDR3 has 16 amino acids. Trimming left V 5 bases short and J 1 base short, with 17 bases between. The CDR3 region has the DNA TGTGCCAGCAGTACCACCAAACTAAAAAAGAACACTGAAGCTTTCTTT. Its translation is CASSTTKLKKNTEAFF.

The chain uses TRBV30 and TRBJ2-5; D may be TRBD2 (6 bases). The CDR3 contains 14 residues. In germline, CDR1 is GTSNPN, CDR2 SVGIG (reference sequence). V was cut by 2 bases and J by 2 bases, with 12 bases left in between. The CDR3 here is CAWSSLGLQETQYF. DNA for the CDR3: TGTGCCTGGAGTTCCTTAGGACTACAAGAGACCCAGTACTTC.

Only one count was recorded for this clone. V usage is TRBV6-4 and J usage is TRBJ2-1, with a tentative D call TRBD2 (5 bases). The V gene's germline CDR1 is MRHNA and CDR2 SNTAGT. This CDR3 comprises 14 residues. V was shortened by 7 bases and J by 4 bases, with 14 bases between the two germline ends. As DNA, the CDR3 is TGTGCCAGCAAGTTGGCCCCGGGGTACAATGAGCAGTTCTTC. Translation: CASKLAPGYNEQFF.

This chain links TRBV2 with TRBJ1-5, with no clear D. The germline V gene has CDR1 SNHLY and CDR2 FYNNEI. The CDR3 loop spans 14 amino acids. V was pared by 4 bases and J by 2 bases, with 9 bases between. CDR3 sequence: CASSGGSGNQPQHF. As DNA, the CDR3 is TGTGCCAGCAGTGGAGGGTCCGGCAATCAGCCCCAGCATTTT.

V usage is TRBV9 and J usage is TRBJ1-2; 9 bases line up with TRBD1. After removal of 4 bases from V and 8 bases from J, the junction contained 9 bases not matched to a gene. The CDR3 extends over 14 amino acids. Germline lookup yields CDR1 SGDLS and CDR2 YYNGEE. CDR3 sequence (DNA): TGTGCCAGCAGCCCGATGGGACAGGGCTCCGGCTACACCTTC. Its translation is CASSPMGQGSGYTF. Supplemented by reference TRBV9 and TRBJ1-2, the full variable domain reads DSGVTQTPKHLITATGQRVTLRCSPRSGDLSVYWYQQSLDQGLQFLIQYYNGEERAKGNILERFSAQQFPDLHSELNLSSLELGDSALYFCASSPMGQGSGYTFGSGTRLTVV.

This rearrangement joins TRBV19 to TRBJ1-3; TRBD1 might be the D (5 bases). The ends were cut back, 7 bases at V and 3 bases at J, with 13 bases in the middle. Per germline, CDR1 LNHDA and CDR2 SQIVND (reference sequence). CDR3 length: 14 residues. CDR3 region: CASNVGGNGNTIYF. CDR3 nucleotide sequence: TGTGCCAGTAATGTGGGGGGTAATGGAAACACCATATATTTT.

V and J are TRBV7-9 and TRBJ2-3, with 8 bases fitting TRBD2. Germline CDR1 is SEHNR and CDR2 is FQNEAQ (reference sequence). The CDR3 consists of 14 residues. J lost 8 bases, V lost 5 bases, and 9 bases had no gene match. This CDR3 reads CASSQAGARGTQYF. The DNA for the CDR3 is TGTGCCAGCAGCCAAGCGGGAGCGAGGGGTACGCAGTATTTT. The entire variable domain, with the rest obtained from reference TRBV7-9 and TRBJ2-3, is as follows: DTGVSQNPRHKITKRGQNVTFRCDPISEHNRLYWYRQTLGQGPEFLTYFQNEAQLEKSRLLSDRFSAERPKGSFSTLEIQRTEQGDSAMYLCASSQAGARGTQYFGPGTRLTVL.

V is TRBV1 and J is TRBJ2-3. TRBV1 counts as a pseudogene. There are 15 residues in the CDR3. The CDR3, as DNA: TGCACCAGCAGCCAGGCTTCTAAGGCTGTAGATACGCAGTATTTT. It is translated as CTSSQASKAVDTQYF.